The 6 T cell receptor beta chains presented below share a single source sample, sequenced in a study of CD8 T cells in ankylosing spondylitis. TCRdb recomputed calls from the 5' RACE reads with MiXCR, one row per CDR3 protein. The repertoire holds just under 350,000 distinct CDR3 sequences, with approximately 14% as singletons. What was sequenced was blood, either unsorted or a sorted T cell fraction (not recorded which). These receptors originate from a male donor with ankylosing spondylitis or in good health (not recorded which).

The CDR3 protein is CASRQVAGSSPLHF. CDR3 in DNA: TGTGCCAGCAGACAGGTGGCGGGAAGCTCACCCCTCCACTTT. The chain has TRBV12-3 or TRBV12-4 and TRBJ1-6, with TRBD1 as a possible D gene (5 bases). V lost 6 bases, J lost 10 bases, and 16 bases lay in between. The CDR3 covers 14 residues.

The chain combines TRBV10-3 with TRBJ1-1, with D possibly matching TRBD1 (6 bases). Between the trimmed V and J ends, which lost 10 bases and 1 base, there was a span of 10 bases. This CDR3 is 12 amino acids long. Germline CDR1 is ENHRY and CDR2 is SYGVKD. For the CDR3, the DNA is TGTGCCACCTACAGGGAGAACACTGAAGCTTTCTTT. Its protein product is CATYRENTEAFF.

This clonotype was seen a few times. The chain links TRBV20-1 to TRBJ2-3, with TRBD2 identical over 7 bases. There are 14 residues in the CDR3. The V gene's germline CDR1 is DFQATT and CDR2 SNEGSKA (reference sequence). Trimming removed 0 bases from V and 6 bases from J; junction bases left unmatched: 6. CDR3 in amino acids: CSAREAGFGDTQYF. The CDR3 bases are TGCAGTGCTAGAGAAGCGGGATTCGGGGATACGCAGTATTTT.

This clonotype was counted between two and nine times. The chain is built from TRBV12-3 or TRBV12-4 and TRBJ1-2; 8 bases line up with TRBD1. V trimming: 7 bases; J trimming: 3 bases; junction bases outside the gene matches: 7. This CDR3 comprises 14 residues. The CDR3 DNA reads TGTGCCAGCACCACGACAGGGGAGTACTATGGCTACACCTTC. This sequence encodes CASTTTGEYYGYTF.

The V gene is TRBV6-2 or TRBV6-3, the J gene TRBJ2-1; D may be TRBD2 (5 bases). The CDR3 contains 18 residues. The V gene lost 0 bases and the J gene lost 0 bases, with 15 bases spanning the gap. Germline V gives CDR1 MNHEY, CDR2 SVGEGT. CDR3 bases: TGTGCCAGCAGTTACTCGGCGGGCCGTGGCCTCTCCTACAATGAGCAGTTCTTC. Residues: CASSYSAGRGLSYNEQFF.

The gene calls are TRBV2 and TRBJ2-2; tentative D call: TRBD1 (6 bases). The ends were cut back, 11 bases at V and 5 bases at J, with 15 bases in the middle. The CDR3 is 13 amino acids. Germline V CDR1 and CDR2: SNHLY, FYNNEI. CDR3 nucleotides: TGTGCCTGCTATTCCCAGGGGACCGGGGAGCTGTTTTTT. Its protein is CACYSQGTGELFF.